The 25 T cell receptor beta chains below all came from one sample that was sequenced in a study of monozygotic twins with cystic fibrosis. Profiling relied on immunoSEQ multiplex PCR, and the TCRdb table lists in-frame clones only, not all of them. The repertoire holds about 20,000 clones, with about 90% as singletons. The sample taken for sequencing was blood. Receptors were obtained from a girl aged 2-10 years with cystic fibrosis.

The J gene is TRBJ2-3, the V gene TRBV6-4; 7 nucleotides agree with TRBD2. Germline trimming cut 4 bases from V and 3 bases from J; bases unmatched to any gene: 4. This CDR3 is built from 14 residues. Germline V gene sequence: CDR1 MRHNA, CDR2 SNTAGT. CDR3 DNA: TGTGCCAGCAGTGGAGGACTAGGGACAGATACGCAGTATTTT. Protein: CASSGGLGTDTQYF.

The V and J genes are TRBV27 and TRBJ2-1, with D perhaps TRBD1 (5 bases). Germline assignment: CDR1 MNHEY and CDR2 SMNVEV (reference sequence). The CDR3 length is 16 residues. The V end was cut by 6 bases, the J end by 3 bases, with 18 bases between. The CDR3 loop is CASRNSGLLDYNEQFF. The CDR3 DNA sequence: TGTGCCAGCAGAAACTCAGGGTTATTGGACTACAATGAGCAGTTCTTC.

In this sample, this clone turned up a few times. The chain is built from TRBV30 and TRBJ1-6; the D is unclear. The CDR3 length is 12 residues. Trimming removed 2 bases from V and 10 bases from J, with 9 bases in between. The germline V gene encodes CDR1 GTSNPN and CDR2 SVGIG (reference sequence). The CDR3 nucleotides are TGTGCCTGGAGTCCATCAGAATCACCCCTCCACTTT. This translates into CAWSPSESPLHF.

The rearrangement joins TRBV27 to TRBJ1-1; the match to TRBD1 covers 7 bases. With V trimmed by 6 bases and J by 3 bases, 7 bases remained unmatched. Germline V gene data show CDR1 as MNHEY and CDR2 as SMNVEV (reference sequence). CDR3 length: 14 amino acids. The CDR3 loop reads CASRTGYWDTEAFF. The CDR3 DNA sequence: TGTGCCAGCAGGACAGGGTATTGGGACACTGAAGCTTTCTTT.

The chain is built from TRBV28 and TRBJ1-1; TRBD1 aligns across 9 bases. V shed 7 bases, J shed 1 base, and the junction held 7 bases outside the gene matches. Germline V gene sequence: CDR1 MDHEN, CDR2 SYDVKM. This CDR3 region has 15 residues. The CDR3 sequence: CASIEQGAGNTEAFF. For the CDR3, the DNA is TGTGCCAGCATCGAACAGGGGGCTGGGAACACTGAAGCTTTCTTT.

J is TRBJ2-5 and V is TRBV30; unclear D gene. Germline V gives CDR1 GTSNPN, CDR2 SVGIG (reference sequence). This CDR3 spans 11 amino acids. Trimming removed 4 bases from V and 7 bases from J, with 10 bases in between. The CDR3: CAWTRTGTQYF. The CDR3 nucleotides read TGTGCCTGGACTAGGACGGGGACCCAGTACTTC.

The chain has TRBV7-9 and TRBJ2-1; 9 bases match TRBD2. Unmatched junction bases numbered 5, after V lost 5 bases and J lost 6 bases. The germline V gene has CDR1 SEHNR and CDR2 FQNEAQ (reference sequence). There are 14 residues in the CDR3. CDR3 sequence: CASSRGLARNEQFF. Here the CDR3 DNA reads TGTGCCAGCAGCCGAGGACTAGCGCGCAATGAGCAGTTCTTC.

This chain uses TRBV6-5 with TRBJ2-7, with D tentatively TRBD1 (5 bases). Trimming removed 8 bases at V and 3 bases at J, with 17 bases between. The CDR3 sequence is 14 residues long. Germline assignment: CDR1 MNHEY and CDR2 SVGAGI. The CDR3 sequence is CASLGQGQNYEQYF. The CDR3 DNA sequence: TGTGCCAGCTTGGGCCAGGGCCAGAACTACGAGCAGTACTTC.

The rearrangement uses TRBV19 and TRBJ2-7; 8 nucleotides agree with TRBD1. Unmatched junction bases numbered 10, after V lost 5 bases and J lost 4 bases. Per germline, CDR1 LNHDA and CDR2 SQIVND (reference sequence). This CDR3 is 15 amino acids long. The CDR3 here is CASSQSTGVLYEQYF. The CDR3 DNA reads as TGTGCCAGTAGTCAATCGACAGGGGTCTTATACGAGCAGTACTTC.

This sequence joins TRBV27 and TRBJ1-1; 11 positions match TRBD1. Germline V CDR1 and CDR2: MNHEY, SMNVEV (reference sequence). V was clipped by 5 bases and J by 4 bases; unmatched bases: 9. This CDR3 has 16 amino acids. The DNA of the CDR3 is TGTGCCAGCAGTCGCGGGACAGGGGGGGTCCCCACTGAAGCTTTCTTT. Translating it yields CASSRGTGGVPTEAFF.

This rearrangement joins TRBV7-2 to TRBJ2-1, with D tentatively TRBD1 or TRBD2 (5 bases each). CDR1 SGHTA and CDR2 FQGNSA come from the germline V gene. The CDR3 spans 16 residues. V gave up 5 bases and J gave up 2 bases, with 16 bases separating them. Here the CDR3 reads CASSLYGRGTYNEQFF. CDR3 DNA sequence: TGTGCCAGCAGCCTCTACGGCCGGGGCACCTACAATGAGCAGTTCTTC.

CDR3 residues: CASSLDPSSYNEQFF. The CDR3 DNA reads TGTGCCAGCAGTTTAGACCCCTCCTCCTACAATGAGCAGTTCTTC. The gene calls are TRBV27 and TRBJ2-1, with D unresolved. Germline CDR1 reads MNHEY; CDR2 reads SMNVEV (reference sequence). This CDR3 is built from 15 residues. Trimming removed 2 bases from V and 0 bases from J, with 8 bases in between.

This clone was observed once. V usage is TRBV5-6 and J usage is TRBJ2-3, with 13 bases matching TRBD2. Trimming took 4 bases from V and 2 from J; bases not matched to a gene: 1. The germline V gene encodes CDR1 SGHDT and CDR2 YYEEEE. CDR3 length: 15 amino acids. The CDR3 DNA reads as TGTGCCAGCAGCGGGACTAGCGGGACCACAGATACGCAGTATTTT. This gives the protein CASSGTSGTTDTQYF.

The chain uses TRBV7-2 and TRBJ2-2; 10 nucleotides agree with TRBD2. The CDR3 extends over 19 amino acids. Germline values: CDR1 SGHTA, CDR2 FQGNSA. The J segment lost 1 base and the V segment lost 0 bases, leaving 8 bases of the junction unmatched. The CDR3 DNA reads as TGTGCCAGCAGCTTAGCGCTGGGTAGCGGGAGGATGAACACCGGGGAGCTGTTTTTT. Translation: CASSLALGSGRMNTGELFF.

The J gene is TRBJ1-5, the V gene TRBV6-6; D gene uncertain. Germline V gene data show CDR1 as MNHNY and CDR2 as SVGAGI (reference sequence). This CDR3 spans 12 amino acids. With 2 bases removed from V and 6 bases from J, the gap between germline ends came to 5 bases. The CDR3 region is CASSYPGQPQHF. In DNA form, the CDR3 reads TGTGCCAGCAGTTACCCCGGTCAGCCCCAGCATTTT.

J is TRBJ1-4 and V is TRBV27, with D possibly being TRBD1 (5 bases). The CDR3 is made up of 13 amino acids. Germline V gene data show CDR1 as MNHEY and CDR2 as SMNVEV (reference sequence). V dropped 7 bases and J dropped 4 bases, with 10 bases sitting between them. CDR3 sequence: CASKRQGNEKLFF. CDR3 sequence (DNA): TGTGCCAGCAAGCGGCAGGGTAATGAAAAACTGTTTTTT.

V usage is TRBV4-3 and J usage is TRBJ2-3; D is unclear. Trimming cost V 0 bases and J 8 bases, with 12 bases left between them. The germline gives CDR1 LGHNA, CDR2 YSLEER. The CDR3 is made up of 14 amino acids. The CDR3 reads CASSQDSSRSTQYF. In DNA, the CDR3 is TGCGCCAGCAGCCAAGATTCTTCTAGAAGTACGCAGTATTTT.

V and J are TRBV29-1 and TRBJ1-4; D perhaps matches TRBD1 (5 bases). Germline V gene sequence: CDR1 SQVTM, CDR2 ANQGSEA. The CDR3 covers 15 residues. Trimming shortened V by 5 bases and J by 1 base, and 14 bases separated the two germline ends. The DNA for the CDR3 is TGCAGCGTTACTATACGACAGCTAACTAATGAAAAACTGTTTTTT. Amino acid sequence: CSVTIRQLTNEKLFF.

The chain employs TRBV10-3 and TRBJ1-1; TRBD1 agrees at 9 bases. The ends lost 3 bases at V and 7 bases at J; junction bases unmatched: 9. The CDR3 spans 15 residues. The germline V gene has CDR1 ENHRY and CDR2 SYGVKD. In DNA form, the CDR3 reads TGTGCCATCAGTGAAGGACGGACAGGGGCAATTGAAGCTTTCTTT. Protein product: CAISEGRTGAIEAFF.

V is TRBV5-5 and J is TRBJ2-3; the D gene could be TRBD1 or TRBD2 (6 bases each). There are 16 residues in the CDR3. Germline V gene lookup returns CDR1 SGHKS and CDR2 YYEKEE (reference sequence). Trimming took 4 bases from V and 1 from J, leaving 16 bases between them. The CDR3 is CASSPQPGARTDTQYF. The CDR3 nucleotides are TGTGCCAGCAGCCCTCAGCCGGGGGCACGCACAGATACGCAGTATTTT.

This chain joins TRBV2 and TRBJ1-1; TRBD1 matches at 7 bases. Germline trimming cut 11 bases from V and 2 bases from J; bases unmatched to any gene: 8. Germline loops: CDR1 SNHLY, CDR2 FYNNEI. The CDR3 length is 13 residues. The CDR3 here is CASDREKNTEAFF. DNA for the CDR3: TGTGCCTCTGACAGGGAGAAAAACACTGAAGCTTTCTTT.

This clone was observed a single time. The J gene is TRBJ2-7, the V gene TRBV2; D might be TRBD2 (5 bases). The CDR3 is 15 amino acids. From germline, CDR1 is SNHLY and CDR2 FYNNEI. V shed 0 bases and J shed 0 bases, with 9 bases lying between them. This CDR3 is CASSEAGVSSYEQYF. DNA for the CDR3: TGTGCCAGCAGTGAAGCCGGGGTGAGCTCCTACGAGCAGTACTTC.

The chain couples TRBV5-1 to TRBJ1-1; possible D gene TRBD1, 5 bases. CDR3 length: 14 residues. Germline CDR1 SGHRS, CDR2 YFSETQ. Trimming shortened V by 0 bases and J by 4 bases, and 10 bases separated the two germline ends. CDR3 bases: TGCGCCAGCAGCTTGGCAGGGACCATCACTGAAGCTTTCTTT. Translating it yields CASSLAGTITEAFF.

The rearrangement links TRBV20-1 to TRBJ1-2; D is undetermined. The CDR3 loop spans 11 amino acids. Germline CDR1 DFQATT, CDR2 SNEGSKA (reference sequence). Trimming removed 0 bases at V and 5 bases at J, with 4 bases between. The CDR3 sequence: CSARDPYGYTF. The CDR3 DNA reads TGCAGTGCTAGAGATCCGTATGGCTACACCTTC.

The V and J genes are TRBV7-9 and TRBJ1-2, with D maybe TRBD1 (6 bases). CDR3 length: 15 amino acids. Germline CDR1 reads SEHNR; CDR2 reads FQNEAQ (reference sequence). The V end lost 5 bases, the J end lost 4 bases, and 17 bases lay between the germline ends. The CDR3 protein is CASSRGGRESYGYTF. CDR3 DNA: TGTGCCAGCAGCAGAGGGGGGAGGGAATCCTATGGCTACACCTTC.